Each of the 32 T cell receptor beta chains below was sequenced from the same sample in a study of T cells in Graves' hyperthyroidism and ophthalmopathy. It was RNA transcripts that yielded the amplified TCR beta CDR3 regions. The HTBI primer set served for first-round RT-PCR of the TCR CDR3. TCRdb analysed the multiplex PCR reads with MiXCR anew, one entry per CDR3 protein. This sample has 550,000 to 650,000 distinct CDR3 sequences, with 14% found just once. The specimen sequenced was blood. The receptors were gathered from a woman between 40 and 55 years old with Graves' hyperthyroidism.

In its sample, this clonotype was seen many times. This chain links TRBV20-1 with TRBJ2-7; 10 bases agree with TRBD2. J was trimmed by 1 base and V by 6 bases; bases with no gene match: 3. CDR1 and CDR2 from the germline V gene are DFQATT and SNEGSKA (reference sequence). The CDR3 consists of 13 residues. The CDR3 DNA sequence: TGCAGTGCAATAGCGGGGGGTTCCTACGAGCAGTACTTC. Protein: CSAIAGGSYEQYF.

At least ten counts were recorded for this clonotype. The rearrangement uses TRBV3-1 and TRBJ1-1, with D possibly matching TRBD1 (5 bases). Deletions cut 5 bases from V and 0 bases from J, with 10 bases between. Germline V lookup: CDR1 LGHDT, CDR2 YNNKEL (reference sequence). The CDR3 sequence is 14 residues long. The CDR3 region has the DNA TGTGCCAGCAGCTCGTCGGGGGTGAACACTGAAGCTTTCTTT. It encodes CASSSSGVNTEAFF.

This clonotype was counted many times. The V and J genes are TRBV11-2 and TRBJ2-7; a weak D match, TRBD1 (6 bases). V was trimmed by 5 bases and J by 5 bases, leaving 16 bases between them. The CDR3 extends over 14 amino acids. Germline CDR1 is SGHAT and CDR2 is FQNNGV. CDR3 sequence reads: CASSNLQGIHEQYF. Here the CDR3 DNA reads TGTGCCAGCAGCAACCTACAGGGTATCCACGAGCAGTACTTC. Full variable domain (remainder filled in from reference TRBV11-2 and TRBJ2-7): EAGVAQSPRYKIIEKRQSVAFWCNPISGHATLYWYQQILGQGPKLLIQFQNNGVVDDSQLPKDRFSAERLKGVDSTLKIQPAKLEDSAVYLCASSNLQGIHEQYFGPGTRLTVT.

Concerning this clonotype itself: Since the CDR3 does not end with the conserved phenylalanine or tryptophan, this likely comes from a read error. The chain carries TRBV20-1 and TRBJ2-3; TRBD2 agrees at 8 bases. The V segment lost 1 base and the J segment 2 bases; nucleotides outside the gene matches: 5. Germline V CDR1 and CDR2: DFQATT, SNEGSKA (reference sequence). CDR3 length: 15 amino acids. This CDR3 reads CSARGDSGNTDTQYI. In DNA, the CDR3 is TGCAGTGCTAGAGGGGATAGCGGGAACACAGATACGCAGTATATT.

This clonotype has only a few counts. V and J are TRBV4-1 and TRBJ2-7; no clear D gene. The germline gives CDR1 MGHRA, CDR2 YSYEKL. Trimming left V 1 base short and J 5 bases short, with 12 bases between. CDR3 size: 14 residues. In nucleotides, the CDR3 is TGCGCCAGCAGCCAAGTAGTCACAGCAGACGAGCAGTACTTC. It specifies CASSQVVTADEQYF.

This chain links TRBV12-3 or TRBV12-4 with TRBJ1-1, with TRBD1 matching over 9 bases. V shed 5 bases and J 5 bases; nucleotides not matched to a gene: 6. The CDR3 runs 14 residues. The chain's CDR3 is CASSTGTGRTEAFF. CDR3 in DNA: TGTGCCAGCAGTACCGGGACAGGGCGGACTGAAGCTTTCTTT.

This clonotype was detected ten times or more. V and J are TRBV5-1 and TRBJ2-7, with D possibly matching TRBD1 (6 bases). CDR3 size: 17 residues. The V gene's germline CDR1 is SGHRS and CDR2 YFSETQ. Trimming shortened V by 0 bases and J by 0 bases, and 16 bases separated the two germline ends. DNA for the CDR3: TGCGCCAGCAGCTTGGGCTATACAGGGTCGAGCTCCTACGAGCAGTACTTC. Translation gives CASSLGYTGSSSYEQYF.

This clonotype was seen just once. The chain's CDR3 is CSASGAGYTDTQYF. CDR3 coding DNA: TGCAGTGCTAGTGGTGCAGGGTACACAGATACGCAGTATTTT. This chain joins TRBV20-1 and TRBJ2-3, with a weak D call TRBD1 (5 bases). Per germline, CDR1 DFQATT and CDR2 SNEGSKA (reference sequence). The CDR3 has 14 amino acids. Trimming took 3 bases from V and 2 from J, leaving 12 bases between them.

There are many counts of this clonotype. This chain uses TRBV30 with TRBJ2-1, with no clear D. Germline loops: CDR1 GTSNPN, CDR2 SVGIG (reference sequence). V was shortened by 2 bases and J by 3 bases, with 8 bases between the two germline ends. There are 13 residues in the CDR3. CDR3 region: CAWSIGIYNEQFF. The CDR3 DNA reads TGTGCCTGGAGTATCGGTATCTACAATGAGCAGTTCTTC.

Turning to this clonotype: At one end, the junction sequence differs from germline, possibly due to a read error. The V gene is TRBV11-1, the J gene TRBJ2-1; 11 nucleotides match TRBD2. The CDR3 contains 17 residues. From germline, CDR1 is SGHAT and CDR2 FQDESV (reference sequence). The CDR3 nucleotides are TGTGCCAGCAGCCTAGCCCCGGGACTAGCGGAGTACAATGAGCAGTTCTTC. It encodes CASSLAPGLAEYNEQFF.

This clonotype was picked up many times. The chain combines TRBV20-1 with TRBJ1-2; 8 bases match TRBD1. The CDR3 is 14 residues long. Germline values: CDR1 DFQATT, CDR2 SNEGSKA (reference sequence). The V gene end was trimmed by 6 bases and the J gene end by 4 bases; junction bases not matched to a gene: 10. The CDR3 DNA reads as TGCAGTGCAGTGGTACCGGGACAGGCCTATGGCTACACCTTC. Translating gives CSAVVPGQAYGYTF.

This chain joins TRBV6-1 and TRBJ1-6; tentative D call: TRBD1 (5 bases). The germline V gene has CDR1 MNHNS and CDR2 SASEGT. CDR3 length: 15 residues. Trimming took off 5 bases at V and 6 bases at J, with 14 bases between the two ends. The CDR3: CASSFRQIFNSPLHF. CDR3 nucleotides: TGTGCCAGCAGTTTCCGACAGATATTTAATTCACCCCTCCACTTT.

This clonotype was seen a handful of times. This chain links TRBV19 with TRBJ2-7; possibly TRBD1 for D (6 bases). V was shortened by 3 bases and J by 9 bases, with 18 bases between the two germline ends. The CDR3 runs 14 residues. Germline V gene lookup returns CDR1 LNHDA and CDR2 SQIVND (reference sequence). CDR3 amino acids: CASSIPGQKYRQYF. The DNA of the CDR3 is TGTGCCAGTAGTATTCCAGGACAGAAATATCGGCAGTACTTC.

The rearrangement joins TRBV2 to TRBJ2-3; 10 bases agree with TRBD1. Trimming cost V 8 bases and J 6 bases; bases outside gene matches: 11. The CDR3 covers 15 residues. CDR1 and CDR2 from the germline V gene are SNHLY and FYNNEI. CDR3 residues: CASAGGTGAADTQYF. CDR3 sequence (DNA): TGTGCCAGCGCCGGCGGGACAGGGGCAGCGGATACGCAGTATTTT.

This clonotype was counted ten times or more. The V gene is TRBV5-1, the J gene TRBJ2-1; D is possibly TRBD2 (5 bases). The germline V and J ends were trimmed by 3 bases and 0 bases, with 16 bases remaining between them. Germline CDR1 is SGHRS and CDR2 is YFSETQ. This CDR3 is built from 17 residues. The CDR3 loop reads CASSSSRGESSYNEQFF. CDR3 DNA: TGCGCCAGCAGCTCTTCTCGTGGGGAGAGCTCCTACAATGAGCAGTTCTTC.

There are many counts of this clonotype. Written as DNA, the CDR3 is TGTGCCAGCAGTTTCGGGCAGGGGGCGTCCAAAAACATTCAGTACTTC. This translates into CASSFGQGASKNIQYF. J is TRBJ2-4 and V is TRBV12-3 or TRBV12-4, with 8 positions matching TRBD1. The J segment lost 2 bases and the V segment lost 3 bases, leaving 6 bases of the junction unmatched. The CDR3 is 16 residues long.

This clonotype was seen only a few times. The chain has TRBV20-1 and TRBJ2-2; TRBD2 aligns across 12 bases. The CDR3 sequence is 15 residues long. Germline assignment: CDR1 DFQATT and CDR2 SNEGSKA (reference sequence). J was trimmed by 4 bases and V by 5 bases; bases with no gene match: 5. For the CDR3, the DNA is TGCAGTGCTCCTGGACTAGCGGGGACCACCGGGGAGCTGTTTTTT. The encoded protein is CSAPGLAGTTGELFF.

This clonotype was picked up many times. The V call is TRBV6-1, the J call TRBJ2-1; 9 nucleotides match TRBD1. V was pared by 3 bases and J by 9 bases, with 9 bases of the junction left unmatched. The CDR3 covers 15 residues. The V gene's germline CDR1 is MNHNS and CDR2 SASEGT. The CDR3 is CASSDRDRARSEQFF. The CDR3 DNA reads TGTGCCAGCAGTGACCGGGACAGGGCGCGGAGTGAGCAGTTCTTC.

This clonotype was seen at least ten times. The V call is TRBV15, the J call TRBJ2-1; D remains unclear. CDR1 is LNHNV and CDR2 is YYDKDF in the germline V gene (reference sequence). V gave up 9 bases and J gave up 3 bases, with 6 bases separating them. The CDR3 is 11 residues long. CDR3 in DNA: TGTGCCACGATGGTCTACAATGAGCAGTTCTTC. Protein product: CATMVYNEQFF.

This chain uses TRBV28 with TRBJ2-1; no clear D gene. In germline, CDR1 is MDHEN, CDR2 SYDVKM. The V gene lost 8 bases and the J gene lost 0 bases, with 8 bases spanning the gap. The CDR3 covers 13 residues. Here the CDR3 DNA reads TGTGCCAGCTCAAGATACTCCTACAATGAGCAGTTCTTC. This encodes CASSRYSYNEQFF.

The chain uses TRBV7-2 and TRBJ1-5, with TRBD1 matching over 8 bases. This CDR3 has 15 residues. Germline CDR1 is SGHTA and CDR2 is FQGNSA. V lost 7 bases and J lost 3; bases outside the gene matches: 8. Here the CDR3 reads CASNDLTGANQPQHF. As DNA, the CDR3 is TGTGCCAGCAACGACCTGACAGGGGCCAATCAGCCCCAGCATTTT.

CDR3 nucleotide sequence: TGTGCCAGCAGCCCTGGGACAGGGGGCATCGGCACAGATACGCAGTATTTT. It codes for CASSPGTGGIGTDTQYF. V and J are TRBV6-2 or TRBV6-3 and TRBJ2-3, with 12 bases that match TRBD1. Germline CDR1 and CDR2: MNHEY and SVGEGT. The CDR3 contains 17 residues. The V gene end was trimmed by 6 bases and the J gene end by 1 base; junction bases not matched to a gene: 8.

This clonotype has a count of ten or more. CDR3 DNA: TGTGCCAGCACTGACCTGGCCGGGTCGGCTGGGGCCAACGTCCTGACTTTC. Translated, it gives CASTDLAGSAGANVLTF. The chain uses TRBV6-1 and TRBJ2-6, with unresolved D. The ends were cut back, 7 bases at V and 2 bases at J, with 18 bases in the middle. The CDR3 has 17 amino acids. CDR1 and CDR2 (germline): MNHNS, SASEGT.

This clonotype was counted many times. The chain carries TRBV27 and TRBJ2-2, with TRBD2 as a possible D gene (5 bases). The CDR3 length is 18 residues. Germline CDR1 reads MNHEY; CDR2 reads SMNVEV (reference sequence). The V end was cut by 5 bases, the J end by 2 bases, with 21 bases between. This CDR3 reads CASSPLSRVSENTGELFF. CDR3 DNA sequence: TGTGCCAGCAGTCCGCTATCCCGGGTTAGCGAAAACACCGGGGAGCTGTTTTTT.

V is TRBV5-1 and J is TRBJ1-5; D is undetermined. Germline V CDR1 and CDR2: SGHRS, YFSETQ. Trimming removed 4 bases from V and 0 bases from J, with 11 bases in between. The CDR3 is made up of 15 amino acids. The CDR3 loop reads CASSPGPDSNQPQHF. CDR3 coding DNA: TGCGCCAGCAGCCCCGGGCCGGATAGCAATCAGCCCCAGCATTTT. The full variable domain, its missing parts supplied by reference TRBV5-1 and TRBJ1-5, is KAGVTQTPRYLIKTRGQQVTLSCSPISGHRSVSWYQQTPGQGLQFLFEYFSETQRNKGNFPGRFSGRQFSNSRSEMNVSTLELGDSALYLCASSPGPDSNQPQHFGDGTRLSIL.

About this clonotype: A much larger clone is a single base away; this may be a read error. The rearrangement joins TRBV20-1 to TRBJ2-1; 12 nucleotides agree with TRBD1. The germline V gene encodes CDR1 DFQATT and CDR2 SNEGSKA (reference sequence). J lost 8 bases, V lost 3 bases, and 2 bases had no gene match. The CDR3 has 13 residues. CDR3: CSARGTGGDEQFF. Written as DNA, the CDR3 is TGCAGTGCTAGGGGGACAGGGGGCGATGAGCAGTTCTTC.

This clonotype has more than one count but fewer than ten. A single base separates this from a much larger clone, so it may be a read error. This chain connects TRBV5-6 to TRBJ2-7; 7 bases map to TRBD2. The CDR3 length is 14 residues. Germline V CDR1 and CDR2: SGHDT, YYEEEE. CDR3 bases: TGTGCCAGCAGCTTGGTGGGAGGGAACTACGAGCAGTGCTTC. Encoded protein: CASSLVGGNYEQCF.

The chain links TRBV14 to TRBJ1-1, with 7 bases matching TRBD1. The germline V gene encodes CDR1 SGHDN and CDR2 FVKESK. The CDR3 length is 16 residues. The trim removed 0 bases at V and 1 base at J, leaving 5 bases unmatched. DNA for the CDR3: TGTGCCAGCAGCCAAGAGGGGGGGGACAGGAACACTGAAGCTTTCTTT. Its translation is CASSQEGGDRNTEAFF.

This clonotype came up a few times. This chain uses TRBV5-1 with TRBJ1-3; unclear D gene. The V end lost 3 bases, the J end lost 2 bases, and 9 bases lay between the germline ends. This CDR3 contains 14 residues. Germline CDR1 SGHRS, CDR2 YFSETQ. CDR3 sequence (DNA): TGCGCCAGCAGCTCGGAAGCACCTGGAAACACCATATATTTT. Protein: CASSSEAPGNTIYF.

This clonotype was counted only a few times. This chain uses TRBV6-1 with TRBJ2-7, with 8 nucleotides matching TRBD2. Trimming cost V 7 bases and J 0 bases; bases outside gene matches: 8. The CDR3 has 15 amino acids. Germline values: CDR1 MNHNS, CDR2 SASEGT. As DNA, the CDR3 is TGTGCCAGCATCCCGAGCGGGAGCAGCTCCTACGAGCAGTACTTC. This sequence encodes CASIPSGSSSYEQYF.

This clonotype was detected many times. V gene TRBV28 combines with J gene TRBJ2-4; TRBD1 is a possible D gene (6 bases). Germline CDR1 is MDHEN and CDR2 is SYDVKM. There are 15 residues in the CDR3. Trimming shortened V by 3 bases and J by 8 bases, and 17 bases separated the two germline ends. The CDR3 spells CASSFWTEGMDIQYF. CDR3 coding DNA: TGTGCCAGCAGTTTCTGGACAGAGGGCATGGACATTCAGTACTTC.

Ten or more counts support this clonotype. The rearrangement uses TRBV6-2 or TRBV6-3 and TRBJ2-7; 10 bases match TRBD2. The CDR3 sequence is 15 residues long. J gave up 5 bases and V 4 bases, and 8 bases lay outside the gene matches. CDR1 and CDR2 from the germline V gene are MNHEY and SVGEGT. CDR3 in DNA: TGTGCCAGCAGTTTTAGGCCTAGCGGGAGACACGAGCAGTACTTC. Amino acid sequence: CASSFRPSGRHEQYF.